This T cell receptor (beta chain) was sequenced in a study of blood T cell repertoires in COVID-19. Study at large: Acute and convalescent COVID-19 specimens originated in the United States, Italy and Spain.

This CDR3 comprises 14 residues. V shed 3 bases and J shed 7 bases, with 15 bases lying between them. CDR1 and CDR2 from the germline V gene are MNHEY and SMNVEV (reference sequence). Ages ranged from about 18 to 100 years, with residence in about two dozen US areas. Data came from immunoSEQ multiplex PCR; TCRdb stores just in-frame clones and leaves some out. Of approximately 190,000 clones listed, about 85% were seen once; the top ten hold approximately 25%. Sequencing was performed on PBMCs or T cells enriched from blood (not recorded which). The clonotype was recovered from a middle-aged woman in a cohort exposed to, infected with or recovered from COVID-19 (not recorded which). The gene calls are TRBV27 and TRBJ1-1; D is possibly TRBD1 (5 bases). The CDR3 sequence: CASSLGVGLDEAFF. The DNA of the CDR3 is TGTGCCAGCAGTTTGGGTGTGGGGCTGGATGAAGCTTTCTTT.